The rows below give T cell receptor beta chains drawn from one sample of a study of blood T cell repertoires in COVID-19. Clones were read by immunoSEQ multiplex PCR, and TCRdb kept only the in-frame ones, dropping some. The sample has more than 300,000 clones, around 87% seen once. Sample: peripheral blood. The receptors here all came from a young woman with COVID-19, enrolled during active disease. The CDR3 runs from the conserved cysteine through the conserved F or W. Fields, in order: D gene, V gene, J gene, clone size, CDR3 DNA, CDR3 protein. D genes are given only for firm matches. Size is stated for part of the rows, as once, few or many counts, or as a class when the clone is expanded.

D gene: TRBD2; V gene: TRBV3-1/TRBV3-2; J gene: TRBJ2-1; clone size: .; CDR3 DNA: TGTGCCAGCAGCCAAGGTAGCGGGAGGGCCGTTGAGCAGTTCTTC; CDR3 protein: CASSQGSGRAVEQFF
D gene: .; V gene: TRBV2; J gene: TRBJ2-3; clone size: .; CDR3 DNA: TGTGCCAGCAGTGCGGACACAGAAGATACGCAGTATTTT; CDR3 protein: CASSADTEDTQYF
D gene: .; V gene: TRBV18; J gene: TRBJ1-1; clone size: .; CDR3 DNA: TGTGCCAGCTCACCAGCGGCAGCGGGCGCTTTCTTT; CDR3 protein: CASSPAAAGAFF
D gene: TRBD2; V gene: TRBV5-6; J gene: TRBJ2-7; clone size: .; CDR3 DNA: TGTGCCAGCAGCTTCCGAGCGGGAGGCACCTACGAGCAGTACTTC; CDR3 protein: CASSFRAGGTYEQYF
D gene: TRBD1; V gene: TRBV4-1; J gene: TRBJ2-7; clone size: .; CDR3 DNA: TGCGCCAGCAGCCAGACAGGGTTCTACGAGCAGTACTTC; CDR3 protein: CASSQTGFYEQYF
D gene: .; V gene: TRBV9; J gene: TRBJ2-3; clone size: once; CDR3 DNA: TGTGCCAGCGGGAAGGGAGCGGCTAACACAGATACGCAGTATTTT; CDR3 protein: CASGKGAANTDTQYF
D gene: TRBD1; V gene: TRBV30; J gene: TRBJ2-7; clone size: .; CDR3 DNA: TGTGCCAGCGGACGACAGGGCTCCTACGAGCAGTACTTC; CDR3 protein: CASGRQGSYEQYF
D gene: .; V gene: TRBV30; J gene: TRBJ2-5; clone size: once; CDR3 DNA: TGTGCCTGGAATTCAGGGGAAGAGACCCAGTACTTC; CDR3 protein: CAWNSGEETQYF
D gene: TRBD1; V gene: TRBV5-1; J gene: TRBJ1-2; clone size: .; CDR3 DNA: TGCGCCAGCAGCTTGAGCGACAGGGTCTATGGCTACACCTTC; CDR3 protein: CASSLSDRVYGYTF
D gene: TRBD1; V gene: TRBV10-1; J gene: TRBJ2-7; clone size: .; CDR3 DNA: TGCGCCAGCAGTTACGACAGGGTCTACGAGCAGTACTTC; CDR3 protein: CASSYDRVYEQYF
D gene: .; V gene: TRBV6-5; J gene: TRBJ1-1; clone size: .; CDR3 DNA: TGTGCCAGCAGTTCAACGCGAGGGGGAAGTGAAGCTTTCTTT; CDR3 protein: CASSSTRGGSEAFF